A single sample gave rise to the 22 T cell receptor beta chains below, sequenced in a study of T cell changes during pregnancy in multiple sclerosis. Method: immunoSEQ multiplex PCR; TCRdb's copy keeps in-frame clones and lacks some. The sample gives 85,000 to 100,000 clones, 85% to 95% of which show up once; 0.9% to 0.95% is in the top ten. The sequencing here drew on peripheral blood, taken before pregnancy. Receptors originate from a female donor with multiple sclerosis, enrolled in a pregnancy study.

The rearrangement links TRBV5-1 to TRBJ2-3, with 10 positions matching TRBD1. The V segment lost 5 bases and the J segment 4 bases; nucleotides outside the gene matches: 13. The length of the CDR3 is 17 residues. The germline CDR1 and CDR2 sequences are SGHRS and YFSETQ. This CDR3 is CASRWTPGQGFPDTQYF. The CDR3 DNA reads as TGCGCCAGCAGATGGACTCCGGGACAGGGGTTCCCAGATACGCAGTATTTT.

The V and J genes are TRBV28 and TRBJ1-5, with TRBD1 matching over 7 bases. Germline values: CDR1 MDHEN, CDR2 SYDVKM. The length of the CDR3 is 16 residues. The trim removed 3 bases at V and 0 bases at J, leaving 5 bases unmatched. The CDR3 region is CASSFGTANSNQPQHF. The CDR3 DNA reads as TGTGCCAGCAGTTTTGGGACAGCGAATAGCAATCAGCCCCAGCATTTT. The full variable domain, in which reference TRBV28 and TRBJ1-5 provide the parts outside the CDR3, is DVKVTQSSRYLVKRTGEKVFLECVQDMDHENMFWYRQDPGLGLRLIYFSYDVKMKEKGDIPEGYSVSREKKERFSLILESASTNQTSMYLCASSFGTANSNQPQHFGDGTRLSIL.

The chain employs TRBV7-2 and TRBJ1-5; D unclear. Trimming left V 6 bases short and J 6 bases short, with 15 bases between. This CDR3 is built from 14 residues. Germline CDR1 and CDR2: SGHTA and FQGNSA. The CDR3 nucleotides are TGTGCCAGCAGGAAGAGTCCAGGAAGTCAGCCCCAGCATTTT. Its translation: CASRKSPGSQPQHF.

The J gene is TRBJ2-2, the V gene TRBV28; D might be TRBD1 (6 bases). The CDR3 has 14 residues. V lost 5 bases and J 4 bases, leaving 11 bases between the germline ends. Per the germline V gene, CDR1 is MDHEN and CDR2 is SYDVKM. CDR3 protein: CASSPTGFTGELFF. The DNA of the CDR3 is TGTGCCAGCAGTCCAACAGGGTTCACCGGGGAGCTGTTTTTT.

The CDR3 nucleotides read TGTGCCAGCACCGGGACAGCCGGTGGCTATGGCTACACCTTC. Protein sequence: CASTGTAGGYGYTF. The V gene is TRBV2, the J gene TRBJ1-2; 7 bases line up with TRBD1. Trimming removed 7 bases from V and 4 bases from J; junction bases left unmatched: 9. Germline values: CDR1 SNHLY, CDR2 FYNNEI. This CDR3 spans 14 amino acids.

This clone occurred a few times. J is TRBJ2-7 and V is TRBV28, with 13 bases matching TRBD2. V lost 8 bases, J lost 1 base, and 8 bases stayed unmatched. Germline V gives CDR1 MDHEN, CDR2 SYDVKM. This CDR3 has 16 amino acids. The CDR3 reads CASDGTSGTGSYEQYF. In nucleotides, the CDR3 is TGTGCCAGCGATGGGACTAGCGGGACAGGTTCCTACGAGCAGTACTTC.

The gene calls are TRBV28 and TRBJ1-5; tentatively, D is TRBD1 (5 bases). CDR1 and CDR2 (germline): MDHEN, SYDVKM. This CDR3 spans 14 amino acids. Trimming left V 3 bases short and J 11 bases short, with 17 bases between. CDR3 amino acids: CASSLTGGWGAQHF. CDR3 DNA: TGTGCCAGCAGTTTGACCGGGGGTTGGGGGGCCCAGCATTTT.

The rearrangement uses TRBV19 and TRBJ2-7; 8 nucleotides match TRBD1. Germline V gives CDR1 LNHDA, CDR2 SQIVND (reference sequence). The V segment lost 3 bases and the J segment 1 base; nucleotides outside the gene matches: 5. The CDR3 totals 15 residues. The CDR3 nucleotides are TGTGCCAGTAGTATCGAAGGGACAGGTTCCTACGAGCAGTACTTC. Translating gives CASSIEGTGSYEQYF.

The rearrangement uses TRBV27 and TRBJ1-3, with D possibly matching TRBD1 (5 bases). The CDR3 is 12 residues long. V was trimmed by 11 bases and J by 1 base, leaving 9 bases between them. Germline CDR1 MNHEY, CDR2 SMNVEV (reference sequence). Here the CDR3 DNA reads TGTGCCGGAGGGGATTCTGGAAACACCATATATTTT. Translation gives CAGGDSGNTIYF.

The CDR3 nucleotides are TGTGCCAGCAGCTGGGGGGTCTGGGAGCAGTACTTC. Translation gives CASSWGVWEQYF. The chain joins TRBV14 to TRBJ2-7; D is perhaps TRBD2 (6 bases). This CDR3 spans 12 amino acids. CDR1 is SGHDN and CDR2 is FVKESK in the germline V gene. The V gene lost 5 bases and the J gene lost 7 bases, with 12 bases spanning the gap.

In its sample, this clone was seen once. The chain carries TRBV5-5 and TRBJ2-5, with D possibly TRBD2 on 6 matching bases. The germline gives CDR1 SGHKS, CDR2 YYEKEE (reference sequence). The length of the CDR3 is 16 residues. V was shortened by 0 bases and J by 2 bases, with 14 bases between the two germline ends. The CDR3 DNA reads TGTGCCAGCAGCTTGGGCGGATGGGCGGGGCAAGAGACCCAGTACTTC. Translation gives CASSLGGWAGQETQYF.

The chain recombines TRBV19 with TRBJ2-3; 7 nucleotides align to TRBD2. The CDR3 consists of 15 residues. Germline-derived CDR1 and CDR2 are LNHDA and SQIVND (reference sequence). V lost 5 bases, J lost 4 bases, and 9 bases stayed unmatched. This CDR3 is CASSSPPREADTQYF. CDR3 coding DNA: TGTGCCAGTAGTTCGCCCCCCCGGGAGGCAGATACGCAGTATTTT. Full variable domain (outside the CDR3, taken from reference TRBV19 and TRBJ2-3): DGGITQSPKYLFRKEGQNVTLSCEQNLNHDAMYWYRQDPGQGLRLIYYSQIVNDFQKGDIAEGYSVSREKKESFPLTVTSAQKNPTAFYLCASSSPPREADTQYFGPGTRLTVL.

J is TRBJ2-1 and V is TRBV4-1; 8 bases map to TRBD2. This CDR3 contains 14 residues. Germline V gives CDR1 MGHRA, CDR2 YSYEKL. V lost 1 base, J lost 11 bases, and 7 bases stayed unmatched. The CDR3 loop is CASSQVSLADQQFF. In nucleotides, the CDR3 is TGCGCCAGCAGCCAAGTCTCACTAGCGGACCAGCAGTTCTTC.

The chain carries TRBV5-5 and TRBJ2-7; D is uncertain. V shed 4 bases and J shed 8 bases, with 28 bases lying between them. Germline V CDR1 and CDR2: SGHKS, YYEKEE (reference sequence). The CDR3 sequence is 17 residues long. The CDR3 region is CASSRLYWVLAEDKQYF. The CDR3 nucleotides are TGTGCCAGCAGCCGACTTTATTGGGTTTTGGCCGAAGATAAGCAGTACTTC.

This clone was counted a single time. The genes are TRBV5-1 and TRBJ1-1; tentatively, D is TRBD1 (5 bases). This CDR3 has 12 amino acids. Trimming removed 0 bases from V and 8 bases from J, with 8 bases in between. CDR1 is SGHRS, CDR2 YFSETQ, per germline. The CDR3 loop reads CASSLADREAFF. The CDR3 DNA is TGCGCCAGCAGCTTGGCCGACAGAGAAGCTTTCTTT.

This rearrangement joins TRBV18 to TRBJ1-1, with 7 positions matching TRBD1. Germline assignment: CDR1 KGHSH and CDR2 LQKENI. The J segment lost 4 bases and the V segment lost 3 bases, leaving 11 bases of the junction unmatched. The CDR3 totals 16 residues. Here the CDR3 reads CASSPTVGQSATEAFF. The CDR3 DNA is TGTGCCAGCTCACCTACGGTGGGACAGTCAGCCACTGAAGCTTTCTTT.

The CDR3 spells CAIWESSSYEQYF. The CDR3 DNA is TGTGCCATCTGGGAGTCGTCTTCCTACGAGCAGTACTTC. The rearrangement joins TRBV10-3 to TRBJ2-7; a possible D gene is TRBD2 (5 bases). Germline loops: CDR1 ENHRY, CDR2 SYGVKD. The CDR3 runs to 13 residues. V was clipped by 8 bases and J by 1 base, with 12 bases between them.

This rearrangement joins TRBV5-4 to TRBJ2-1; no clear D gene. CDR3 length equals 16 residues. Germline lookup yields CDR1 SGHNT and CDR2 YYREEE (reference sequence). Trimming stripped 4 bases from V and 0 bases from J, with 14 bases between. Here the CDR3 reads CASSDQEVSSYNEQFF. CDR3 in DNA: TGTGCCAGCAGCGACCAAGAGGTTAGCTCCTACAATGAGCAGTTCTTC.

This rearrangement joins TRBV27 to TRBJ2-1; 10 nucleotides line up with TRBD2. Germline loops: CDR1 MNHEY, CDR2 SMNVEV (reference sequence). The V gene end was trimmed by 5 bases and the J gene end by 0 bases; junction bases not matched to a gene: 4. The length of the CDR3 is 16 residues. The CDR3 DNA follows: TGTGCCAGCAGTACTAAGCGGGAGGGCTCCTACAATGAGCAGTTCTTC. Protein sequence: CASSTKREGSYNEQFF.

The genes are TRBV27 and TRBJ2-7; 10 bases are a match to TRBD1. The CDR3 extends over 15 amino acids. Germline trimming cut 6 bases from V and 2 bases from J; bases unmatched to any gene: 7. From germline, CDR1 is MNHEY and CDR2 SMNVEV (reference sequence). The CDR3 nucleotides are TGTGCCAGCAGCTCGGGACAGGGGAGCCCCTACGAGCAGTACTTC. Protein product: CASSSGQGSPYEQYF.

The chain employs TRBV18 and TRBJ1-1; D is undetermined. V lost 4 bases and J lost 3, with 15 bases in between. This CDR3 is built from 15 residues. Germline CDR1 reads KGHSH; CDR2 reads LQKENI. The CDR3: CASSQGVSHDTEAFF. CDR3 in DNA: TGTGCCAGCTCACAGGGAGTCAGTCATGACACTGAAGCTTTCTTT. The complete variable domain, with remaining parts taken from reference TRBV18 and TRBJ1-1, reads NAGVMQNPRHLVRRRGQEARLRCSPMKGHSHVYWYRQLPEEGLKFMVYLQKENIIDESGMPKERFSAEFPKEGPSILRIQQVVRGDSAAYFCASSQGVSHDTEAFFGQGTRLTVV.

The chain links TRBV7-8 to TRBJ2-4, with 9 bases fitting TRBD2. V trimming: 5 bases; J trimming: 0 bases; junction bases outside the gene matches: 23. The CDR3 is 22 residues long. The germline V gene has CDR1 SGHVS and CDR2 FQNEAQ. This CDR3 reads CASSNGRLAGPVTQLAKNIQYF. CDR3 bases: TGTGCCAGCAGCAACGGGCGGCTAGCGGGACCCGTCACACAATTAGCCAAAAACATTCAGTACTTC. The full variable domain, with the rest looked up from reference TRBV7-8 and TRBJ2-4, is GAGVSQSPRYKVAKRGQDVALRCDPISGHVSLFWYQQALGQGPEFLTYFQNEAQLDKSGLPSDRFFAERPEGSVSTLKIQRTQQEDSAVYLCASSNGRLAGPVTQLAKNIQYFGAGTRLSVL.